A selection of T cell receptor beta chains follows, all from one sample in a study of control samples from healthy donors and cancer patients. Clones were read by immunoSEQ multiplex PCR, and TCRdb kept only the in-frame ones, dropping some. The table includes under 150,000 clones, approximately 95% detected once. Sequenced material: blood. These receptors originate from a man in his thirties or forties in good health. Both conserved end residues are part of each CDR3. Each record gives: V gene, J gene, clone size, CDR3 protein. Only part of the rows carry a size: once, few, many, or a class if the clone is expanded.

TRBV30	TRBJ2-7	NA	CAWSFRDRVSEQYF
TRBV6-1	TRBJ1-1	NA	CASSDVPGGEAFF
TRBV28	TRBJ2-7	NA	CASSLSGSIYF
TRBV5-4	TRBJ2-7	NA	CASSSGFYSYEQYF
TRBV5-1	TRBJ2-7	NA	CASSQTGTTYEQYF
TRBV24-1	TRBJ2-1	NA	CATSDRDTGSYNEQFF
TRBV4-3	TRBJ1-6	NA	CASSQGFGDYNSPLHF
TRBV6-5	TRBJ2-1	NA	CASSSNGQGWIF
TRBV24-1	TRBJ1-2	NA	CATSDSSLQGNYGYTF
TRBV4-1	TRBJ2-2	NA	CASSRLAGATGELFF
TRBV27	TRBJ1-1	NA	CASSSWRQSGNTEAFF
TRBV7-9	TRBJ2-3	NA	CASSRYGGLGTDTQYF
TRBV27	TRBJ2-7	NA	CATLDRSSYEQYF
TRBV7-9	TRBJ1-6	few	CASWSSGPSPLHF
TRBV6-2/TRBV6-3	TRBJ1-6	NA	CASSYSGTDNSPLHF
TRBV27	TRBJ1-1	NA	CASSARDRGRGTEAFF
TRBV7-6	TRBJ1-6	NA	CASSLYAGQGYSPLHF
TRBV29-1	TRBJ2-7	NA	CSVEGAGGPTEQYF
TRBV15	TRBJ1-1	NA	CATSRESDTEAFF
TRBV10-1	TRBJ2-3	NA	CASSESPMGGDTDTQYF
TRBV14	TRBJ1-6	few	CASSRGPSPAPLHF
TRBV11-3	TRBJ1-2	NA	CASNHLRPPPPYGYTF
TRBV7-2	TRBJ1-2	NA	CASSLTGVRGYTF
TRBV19	TRBJ1-5	NA	CASSLAGGLSNQPQHF
TRBV30	TRBJ1-1	NA	CAWSVRGANTEAFF
TRBV27	TRBJ2-3	once	CASSLSAGGAGSGTDTQYF
TRBV6-2/TRBV6-3	TRBJ2-7	once	CASSSAGQGHEQYF
TRBV7-2	TRBJ1-6	NA	CASSLGRAGDYNSPLHF
TRBV5-1	TRBJ2-2	NA	CASSPRPGAGELFF
TRBV24-1	TRBJ1-5	NA	CATSDHRGSNQPQHF
TRBV29-1	TRBJ1-2	NA	CSVESGYGYTF
TRBV3-1/TRBV3-2	TRBJ2-3	NA	CASSRRAHTDTQYF